The rows below give T cell receptor beta chains drawn from one sample of a study of blood T cell repertoires in COVID-19. Produced via immunoSEQ multiplex PCR; TCRdb's table is partial and in-frame only. The sample consists of 200,000 to 300,000 clones, around 80% of them appearing once. The sequenced sample was peripheral blood. The origin of the receptors is a man aged 55 to 69 with acute or convalescent COVID-19. CDR3s include the opening cysteine and the closing phenylalanine or tryptophan. Fields, in order: CDR3 DNA, CDR3 protein, CDR3 length, clone size, J gene, V gene, D gene. The D gene is left open where the match is weak. Only some rows state a clone size, as once, few, many or a class for expanded clones.

CDR3 DNA: TGTGCCAGTAGTATAATACCGCGGGCTAACTATGGCTACACCTTC; CDR3 protein: CASSIIPRANYGYTF; CDR3 length: 15; clone size: .; J gene: TRBJ1-2; V gene: TRBV19; D gene: .
CDR3 DNA: TGTGCCAGCTCACCCATATACGAGGCCATGGGTGGAAACACCATATATTTT; CDR3 protein: CASSPIYEAMGGNTIYF; CDR3 length: 17; clone size: .; J gene: TRBJ1-3; V gene: TRBV18; D gene: .
CDR3 DNA: TGTGCCAGCAGTGGGGGCGGGAGAGGGGAGCAGTACTTC; CDR3 protein: CASSGGGRGEQYF; CDR3 length: 13; clone size: .; J gene: TRBJ2-7; V gene: TRBV12-3/TRBV12-4; D gene: .
CDR3 DNA: TGTGCCAGCAGCGTACAAACAGATACGCAGTATTTT; CDR3 protein: CASSVQTDTQYF; CDR3 length: 12; clone size: few; J gene: TRBJ2-3; V gene: TRBV9; D gene: .
CDR3 DNA: TGTGCCAGCAGCCCGACAGGGTGGATTCTCTCTGGAAACACCATATATTTT; CDR3 protein: CASSPTGWILSGNTIYF; CDR3 length: 17; clone size: .; J gene: TRBJ1-3; V gene: TRBV7-9; D gene: TRBD1
CDR3 DNA: TGCGCCAGCAGCCAAGAAGGAGGGGGCTCTTCTAGAACCCACACCGGGGAGCTGTTTTTT; CDR3 protein: CASSQEGGGSSRTHTGELFF; CDR3 length: 20; clone size: few; J gene: TRBJ2-2; V gene: TRBV4-3; D gene: .
CDR3 DNA: TGTGCCAGCAGCGTAGATGCCAGGGTAGAGACCCAGTACTTC; CDR3 protein: CASSVDARVETQYF; CDR3 length: 14; clone size: .; J gene: TRBJ2-5; V gene: TRBV9; D gene: .
CDR3 DNA: TGTGCCAGCAGGTCGGGACTAGCGGGGGGGTTGACTAGCACAGATACGCAGTATTTT; CDR3 protein: CASRSGLAGGLTSTDTQYF; CDR3 length: 19; clone size: .; J gene: TRBJ2-3; V gene: TRBV2; D gene: TRBD2
CDR3 DNA: TGTGCCAGTAGTAGGGACAGTCCGGGAGGGGCCAACGTCCTGACTTTC; CDR3 protein: CASSRDSPGGANVLTF; CDR3 length: 16; clone size: .; J gene: TRBJ2-6; V gene: TRBV19; D gene: TRBD1
CDR3 DNA: TGTGCCAGCAGTTTTAACAGAAACACTGAAGCTTTCTTT; CDR3 protein: CASSFNRNTEAFF; CDR3 length: 13; clone size: .; J gene: TRBJ1-1; V gene: TRBV28; D gene: .
CDR3 DNA: TGCGCCAGCAGCTTGGACAGGGGGCGGTCACCCCTCCACTTT; CDR3 protein: CASSLDRGRSPLHF; CDR3 length: 14; clone size: .; J gene: TRBJ1-6; V gene: TRBV5-1; D gene: TRBD1
CDR3 DNA: TGTGCCAGCTCACCACCCGTCACCGGGGAGCTGTTTTTT; CDR3 protein: CASSPPVTGELFF; CDR3 length: 13; clone size: .; J gene: TRBJ2-2; V gene: TRBV18; D gene: .
CDR3 DNA: TGTGCCAGCAGCCAAGCCGGGGCCGGGGGGAGCTACGAGCAGTACTTC; CDR3 protein: CASSQAGAGGSYEQYF; CDR3 length: 16; clone size: .; J gene: TRBJ2-7; V gene: TRBV4-2; D gene: TRBD2
CDR3 DNA: TGTGCCAGCAGCGCAAGGGCTAGCGGGAGGGCAAAACGATCAACGGAGCAGTTCTTC; CDR3 protein: CASSARASGRAKRSTEQFF; CDR3 length: 19; clone size: .; J gene: TRBJ2-1; V gene: TRBV3-1/TRBV3-2; D gene: TRBD2
CDR3 DNA: TGTGCCAGCAGTTCCGGGACAGGGGCCTTTCAGCCCCAGCATTTT; CDR3 protein: CASSSGTGAFQPQHF; CDR3 length: 15; clone size: once; J gene: TRBJ1-5; V gene: TRBV28; D gene: TRBD1
CDR3 DNA: TGTGCCAGTGTTAGCGGGGGGGCAAACACCGGGGAGCTGTTTTTT; CDR3 protein: CASVSGGANTGELFF; CDR3 length: 15; clone size: .; J gene: TRBJ2-2; V gene: TRBV28; D gene: TRBD2
CDR3 DNA: TGCGCCAGCAGCACACAGGGTGTTAGCGACACCGGGGAGCTGTTTTTT; CDR3 protein: CASSTQGVSDTGELFF; CDR3 length: 16; clone size: .; J gene: TRBJ2-2; V gene: TRBV4-1; D gene: .
CDR3 DNA: TGTGCCAGCAGCCTTTCGAGGGTTACTAATTCACCCCTCCACTTT; CDR3 protein: CASSLSRVTNSPLHF; CDR3 length: 15; clone size: once; J gene: TRBJ1-6; V gene: TRBV7-2; D gene: .
CDR3 DNA: TGTGCCAGCAGCCTAGGGACAGGGGGCTCCTACGAGCAGTACTTC; CDR3 protein: CASSLGTGGSYEQYF; CDR3 length: 15; clone size: .; J gene: TRBJ2-7; V gene: TRBV27; D gene: TRBD1
CDR3 DNA: TGTGCCAGCAGCGCCTCTCCGGGACTAGTTGTTGAGCAGTTCTTC; CDR3 protein: CASSASPGLVVEQFF; CDR3 length: 15; clone size: .; J gene: TRBJ2-1; V gene: TRBV9; D gene: TRBD2
CDR3 DNA: TGTGCCAGCAGTTACGTATACGAGCAGTACTTC; CDR3 protein: CASSYVYEQYF; CDR3 length: 11; clone size: once; J gene: TRBJ2-7; V gene: TRBV6-6; D gene: .
CDR3 DNA: TGTGCCAGCTCACCCGAACTCCAAGAGACCCAGTACTTC; CDR3 protein: CASSPELQETQYF; CDR3 length: 13; clone size: .; J gene: TRBJ2-5; V gene: TRBV18; D gene: .
CDR3 DNA: TGCGCCAGCAGCCAATCCACAGGGTCCTATGGCTACACCTTC; CDR3 protein: CASSQSTGSYGYTF; CDR3 length: 14; clone size: .; J gene: TRBJ1-2; V gene: TRBV4-1; D gene: .
CDR3 DNA: TGTGCCAGCAGCTTGAGGACGGGATGGTCTGTAGGGGATACGCAGTATTTT; CDR3 protein: CASSLRTGWSVGDTQYF; CDR3 length: 17; clone size: few; J gene: TRBJ2-3; V gene: TRBV7-2; D gene: .
CDR3 DNA: TGTGCCAGTAGTTCAGACTCCGATCTACCCCAGCATTTT; CDR3 protein: CASSSDSDLPQHF; CDR3 length: 13; clone size: few; J gene: TRBJ1-5; V gene: TRBV19; D gene: .
CDR3 DNA: TGTGCCAACAGCTACGGGTTGAACACTGAAGCTTTCTTT; CDR3 protein: CANSYGLNTEAFF; CDR3 length: 13; clone size: once; J gene: TRBJ1-1; V gene: TRBV7-6; D gene: .
CDR3 DNA: TGTGCCAGTAGTATACGCCCGGGACAGGGAAAGGAAAAACTGTTTTTT; CDR3 protein: CASSIRPGQGKEKLFF; CDR3 length: 16; clone size: .; J gene: TRBJ1-4; V gene: TRBV19; D gene: TRBD1
CDR3 DNA: TGTGCCAGCAGTTTTCGGGCCTCAAGGACTAGCGGGGGGGCCCTTTTAGATACGCAGTATTTT; CDR3 protein: CASSFRASRTSGGALLDTQYF; CDR3 length: 21; clone size: .; J gene: TRBJ2-3; V gene: TRBV27; D gene: TRBD2